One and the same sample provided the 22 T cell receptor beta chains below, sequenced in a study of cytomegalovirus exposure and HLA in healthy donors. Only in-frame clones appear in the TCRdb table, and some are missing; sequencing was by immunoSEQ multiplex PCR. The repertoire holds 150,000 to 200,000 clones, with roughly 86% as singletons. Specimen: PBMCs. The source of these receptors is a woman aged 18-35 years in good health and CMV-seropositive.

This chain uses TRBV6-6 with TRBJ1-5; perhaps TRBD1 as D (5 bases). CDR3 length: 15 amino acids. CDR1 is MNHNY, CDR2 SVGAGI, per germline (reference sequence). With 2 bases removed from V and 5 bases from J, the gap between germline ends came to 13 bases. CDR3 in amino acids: CASSYVATADQPQHF. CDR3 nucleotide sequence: TGTGCCAGCAGTTACGTGGCGACAGCCGATCAGCCCCAGCATTTT.

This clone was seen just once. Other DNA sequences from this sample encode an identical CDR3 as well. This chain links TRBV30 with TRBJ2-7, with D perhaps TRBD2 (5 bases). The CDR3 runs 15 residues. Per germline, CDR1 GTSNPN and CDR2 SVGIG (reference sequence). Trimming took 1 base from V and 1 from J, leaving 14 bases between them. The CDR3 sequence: CAWSGPSGLSYEQYF. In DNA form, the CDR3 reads TGTGCCTGGAGTGGCCCGAGCGGCTTATCCTACGAGCAGTACTTC.

Here the CDR3 reads CASSWRGREPYEGTF. The CDR3 DNA is TGTGCCAGCAGTTGGAGGGGACGGGAACCTTATGAGGGGACCTTC. The V call is TRBV6-5, the J call TRBJ1-2, with D possibly being TRBD1 (5 bases). The CDR3 loop spans 15 amino acids. The germline V gene has CDR1 MNHEY and CDR2 SVGAGI. V shed 4 bases and J shed 14 bases, with 26 bases lying between them.

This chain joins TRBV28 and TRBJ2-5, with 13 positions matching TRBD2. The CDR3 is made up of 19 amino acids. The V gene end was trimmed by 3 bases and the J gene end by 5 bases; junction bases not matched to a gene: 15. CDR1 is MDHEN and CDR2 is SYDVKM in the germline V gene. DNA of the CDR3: TGTGCCAGCAGTTTGGGAGTGGTCGGGACTAGCGGGGTCGGGGAGACCCAGTACTTC. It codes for CASSLGVVGTSGVGETQYF. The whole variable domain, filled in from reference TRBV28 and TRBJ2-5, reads DVKVTQSSRYLVKRTGEKVFLECVQDMDHENMFWYRQDPGLGLRLIYFSYDVKMKEKGDIPEGYSVSREKKERFSLILESASTNQTSMYLCASSLGVVGTSGVGETQYFGPGTRLLVL.

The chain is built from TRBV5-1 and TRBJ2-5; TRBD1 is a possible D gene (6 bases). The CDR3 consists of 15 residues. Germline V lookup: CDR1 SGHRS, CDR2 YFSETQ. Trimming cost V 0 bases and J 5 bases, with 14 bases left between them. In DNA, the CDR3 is TGCGCCAGCAGCTTGGAGGGGTGGGGGCAGGAGACCCAGTACTTC. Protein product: CASSLEGWGQETQYF.

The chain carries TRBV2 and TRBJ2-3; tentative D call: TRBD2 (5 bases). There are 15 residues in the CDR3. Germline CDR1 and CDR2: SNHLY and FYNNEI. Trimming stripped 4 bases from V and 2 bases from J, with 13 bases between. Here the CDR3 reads CASSVLWENTDTQYF. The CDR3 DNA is TGTGCCAGCAGTGTCTTGTGGGAGAACACAGATACGCAGTATTTT.

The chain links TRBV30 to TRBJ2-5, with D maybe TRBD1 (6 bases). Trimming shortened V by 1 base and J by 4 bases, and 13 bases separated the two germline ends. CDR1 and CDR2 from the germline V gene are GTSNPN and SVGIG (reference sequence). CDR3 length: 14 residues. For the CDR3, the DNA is TGTGCCTGGAGTGGGGGGCTGACGGGAGAGACCCAGTACTTC. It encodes CAWSGGLTGETQYF.

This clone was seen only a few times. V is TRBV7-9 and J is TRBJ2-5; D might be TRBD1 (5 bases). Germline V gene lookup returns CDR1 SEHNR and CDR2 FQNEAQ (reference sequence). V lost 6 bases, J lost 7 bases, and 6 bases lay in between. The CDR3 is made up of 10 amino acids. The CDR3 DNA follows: TGTGCCAGCAGTCAGGGGACCCAGTACTTC. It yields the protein CASSQGTQYF.

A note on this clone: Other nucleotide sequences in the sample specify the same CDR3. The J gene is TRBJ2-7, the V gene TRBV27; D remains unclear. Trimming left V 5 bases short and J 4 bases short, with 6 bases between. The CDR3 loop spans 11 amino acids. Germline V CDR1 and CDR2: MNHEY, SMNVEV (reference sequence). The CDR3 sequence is CASSPYYEQYF. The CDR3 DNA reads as TGTGCCAGCAGTCCCTATTACGAGCAGTACTTC.

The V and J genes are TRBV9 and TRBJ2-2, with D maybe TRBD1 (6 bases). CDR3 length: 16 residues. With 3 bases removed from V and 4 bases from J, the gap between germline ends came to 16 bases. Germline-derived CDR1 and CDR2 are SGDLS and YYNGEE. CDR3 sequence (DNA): TGTGCCAGCAGCGACCGGGCGGGCAGGGGCACCGGGGAGCTGTTTTTT. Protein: CASSDRAGRGTGELFF.

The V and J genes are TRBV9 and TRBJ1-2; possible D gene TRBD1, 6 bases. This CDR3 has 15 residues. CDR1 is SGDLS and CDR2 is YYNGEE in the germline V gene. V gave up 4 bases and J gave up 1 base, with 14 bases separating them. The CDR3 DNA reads TGTGCCAGCAGCCCTTGGACAGAAAGTAACTATGGCTACACCTTC. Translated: CASSPWTESNYGYTF.

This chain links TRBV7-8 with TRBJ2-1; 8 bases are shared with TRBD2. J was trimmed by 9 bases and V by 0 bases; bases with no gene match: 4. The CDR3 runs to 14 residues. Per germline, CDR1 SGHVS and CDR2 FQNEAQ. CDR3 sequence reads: CASSLAGLVSEQFF. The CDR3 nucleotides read TGTGCCAGCAGCTTAGCGGGACTAGTCAGTGAGCAGTTCTTC.

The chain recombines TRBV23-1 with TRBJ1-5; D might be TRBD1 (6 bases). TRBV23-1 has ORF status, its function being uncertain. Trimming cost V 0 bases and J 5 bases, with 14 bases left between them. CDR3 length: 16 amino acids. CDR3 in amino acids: CASSQSLAGDYQPQHF. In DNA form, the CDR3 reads TGCGCCAGCAGTCAATCGCTGGCAGGGGATTATCAGCCCCAGCATTTT.

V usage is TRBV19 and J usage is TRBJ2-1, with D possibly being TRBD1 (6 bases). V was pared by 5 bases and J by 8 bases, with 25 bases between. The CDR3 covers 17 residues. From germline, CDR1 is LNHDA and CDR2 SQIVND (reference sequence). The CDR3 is CASSGGSRGQIGYEQFF. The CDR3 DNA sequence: TGTGCCAGTAGTGGGGGCTCCAGGGGACAAATTGGGTATGAGCAGTTCTTC.

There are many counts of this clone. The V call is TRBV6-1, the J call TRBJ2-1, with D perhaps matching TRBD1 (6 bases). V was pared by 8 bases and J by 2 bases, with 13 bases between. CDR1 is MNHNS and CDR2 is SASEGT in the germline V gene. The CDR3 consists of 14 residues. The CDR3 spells CASLTDSTYNEQFF. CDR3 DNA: TGTGCCAGCCTCACGGACAGTACCTACAATGAGCAGTTCTTC.

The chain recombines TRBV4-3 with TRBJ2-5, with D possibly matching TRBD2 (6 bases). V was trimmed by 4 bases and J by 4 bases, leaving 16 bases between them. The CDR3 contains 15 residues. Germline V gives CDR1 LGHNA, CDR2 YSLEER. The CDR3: CASSPDGGTGETQYF. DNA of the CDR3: TGCGCCAGCAGCCCTGACGGGGGAACTGGAGAGACCCAGTACTTC.

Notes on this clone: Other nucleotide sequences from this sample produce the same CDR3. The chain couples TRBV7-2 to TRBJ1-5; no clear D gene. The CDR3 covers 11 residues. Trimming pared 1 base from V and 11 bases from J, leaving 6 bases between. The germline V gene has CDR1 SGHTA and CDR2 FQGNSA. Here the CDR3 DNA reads TGTGCCAGCAGCTTAGGGGAGACCCAGCATTTT. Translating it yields CASSLGETQHF.

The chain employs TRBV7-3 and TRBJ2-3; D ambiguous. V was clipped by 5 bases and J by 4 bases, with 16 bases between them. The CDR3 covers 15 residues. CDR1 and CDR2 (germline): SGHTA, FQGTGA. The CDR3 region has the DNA TGTGCCAGCAGCCCCCTCCCCGACACCGCAGATACGCAGTATTTT. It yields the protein CASSPLPDTADTQYF.

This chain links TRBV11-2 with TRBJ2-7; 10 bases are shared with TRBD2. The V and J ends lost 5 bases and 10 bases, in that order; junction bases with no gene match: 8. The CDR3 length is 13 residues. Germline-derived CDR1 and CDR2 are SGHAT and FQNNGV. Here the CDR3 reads CASSPWTSGGQYF. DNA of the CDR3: TGTGCCAGCAGCCCCTGGACTAGCGGCGGCCAGTACTTC.

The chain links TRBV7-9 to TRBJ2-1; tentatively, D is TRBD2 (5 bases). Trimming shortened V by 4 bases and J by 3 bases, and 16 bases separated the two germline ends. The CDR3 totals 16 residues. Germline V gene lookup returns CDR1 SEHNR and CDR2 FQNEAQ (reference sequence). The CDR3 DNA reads TGTGCCAGCAGCTCCCGGGTGGGCGGGTTCTACAATGAGCAGTTCTTC. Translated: CASSSRVGGFYNEQFF.

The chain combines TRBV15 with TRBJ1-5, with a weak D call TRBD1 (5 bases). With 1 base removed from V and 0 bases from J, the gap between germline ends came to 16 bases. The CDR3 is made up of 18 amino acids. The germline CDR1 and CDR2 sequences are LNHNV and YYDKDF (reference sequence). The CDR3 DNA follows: TGTGCCACCAGCAGAGTCCAGGGATGGGGTTATAGCAATCAGCCCCAGCATTTT. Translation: CATSRVQGWGYSNQPQHF.

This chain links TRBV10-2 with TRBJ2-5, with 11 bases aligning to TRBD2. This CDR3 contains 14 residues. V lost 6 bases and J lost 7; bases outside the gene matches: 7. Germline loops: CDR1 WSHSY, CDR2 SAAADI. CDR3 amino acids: CASRTSGISGTQYF. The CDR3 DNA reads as TGCGCCAGCAGGACTAGCGGGATCTCAGGGACCCAGTACTTC.